This record concerns one T cell receptor (beta chain) sequence. The data derive from a study of T cells in Graves' hyperthyroidism and ophthalmopathy. Patients between 18 and 65 years old had hyperthyroidism, newly diagnosed and lasting under 2 months. The CDR3 contains 14 residues. V dropped 6 bases and J dropped 3; count of bases not matched to a gene: 5. Germline V gene data show CDR1 as SNHLY and CDR2 as FYNNEI. Amplified TCR beta CDR3 regions derived from RNA transcripts. A first-round RT-PCR of the TCR CDR3 used the HTBI primer set. TCRdb reanalysed the multiplex PCR reads using MiXCR and keeps one entry per CDR3 protein. This sample carries 300,000 to 400,000 distinct CDR3 sequences, 14% of them seen once, and the ten largest clones take around 10%.

Sequenced input: blood. V gene TRBV2 combines with J gene TRBJ1-5; 7 bases fit TRBD1. This TCR derives from a woman in her fifties or sixties with Graves' hyperthyroidism. CDR3 in DNA: TGTGCCAGCAGCCAGGGACAGAACAATCAGCCCCAGCATTTT. This encodes CASSQGQNNQPQHF.